This T cell receptor (beta chain) was retrieved from a study of a mutant IDH1 vaccine in newly diagnosed glioma. Study-level information: Vaccine dosing followed radiotherapy by 4-6 weeks, or accompanied temozolomide cycles. Sex among treated patients split about 62% male, roughly 40% female; mean age was roughly 40 years. Therapy received beforehand was radiotherapy, temozolomide, or both, with most patients given both. Notes on the study in general: Patients mounted vaccine-induced immune responses in 93.3% of cases.

Regarding time point: week 23, last vaccination. The vaccine gave 300 ug of a 20-mer mutant IDH1 peptide subcutaneously per dose. Using immunoSEQ multiplex PCR, the repertoire was profiled, and TCRdb retains in-frame clones only, with some absent. The sample has about 82,000 clones, approximately 85% seen once; the top ten hold roughly 2.2%. Germline lookup yields CDR1 MGHRA and CDR2 YSYEKL. J was trimmed by 5 bases and V by 1 base; bases with no gene match: 11. This CDR3 is 19 amino acids long. As concerns this clone: The antigen is not known.

This receptor was identified in a man aged 25-45 years with glioma. Some clones in this sample may be carry-over from other donors' samples. The chain joins TRBV4-1 to TRBJ2-1; 13 bases fit TRBD2. Sequences were derived from PBMCs, sampled from a glioma patient whose treatment included an IDH1 peptide vaccine. The CDR3 coding sequence is TGCGCCAGCAGCCAAGGACAGGGTAGGGGACTAGCGGGAAACAATGAGCAGTTCTTC. Its protein is CASSQGQGRGLAGNNEQFF.